This T cell receptor (beta chain) derives from a study of shared clonotypes between healthy human individuals. To note about this clone: Its antigen is unidentified.

Some clones are missing from TCRdb's copy, which holds only in-frame ones; the method was immunoSEQ multiplex PCR. The profile shows millions of clones, roughly 94% of them singletons. Naive-designated CD8 cells lacked CD45RO, were positively enriched for CCR7, and omitted terminally differentiated effector memory CD45RA+ cells. Donors, healthy HIV-negative adults, lacked recent acute infections or vaccinations. General observations from the study: It was observed that roughly 5.1% of naive CD4 clonotypes were shared across a handful of donors. On the whole, naive subsets had larger estimated richness than memory subsets had.

Sample: naive CD8+ T cells sorted from blood. The sequence was obtained from a man aged 18 to 30 in good health.

CDR3 sequence: CASSLSGAGTNNEQFF. In DNA form, the CDR3 reads TGTGCCAGCAGCTTAAGCGGAGCGGGGACTAACAATGAGCAGTTCTTC. The chain links TRBV7-9 to TRBJ2-1, with TRBD2 identical over 7 bases. Germline V lookup: CDR1 SEHNR, CDR2 FQNEAQ (reference sequence). The CDR3 has 16 residues. V trimming: 2 bases; J trimming: 5 bases; junction bases outside the gene matches: 9.